A selection of T cell receptor beta chains follows, all from one sample in a study of T cells in Graves' hyperthyroidism and ophthalmopathy. A single record per CDR3 protein comes from TCRdb applying MiXCR to the multiplex PCR reads. This repertoire shows hundreds of thousands of distinct CDR3 sequences, approximately 23% found once; its top ten account for roughly 49%. Sequenced sample: blood. The receptors originated from a woman between 65 and 79 years old with Graves' ophthalmopathy. Both conserved end residues are part of each CDR3. D genes are given only for firm matches. Clone size is given for some rows only: seen once, a few or many times, or a class if the clone is expanded.

d_call	j_call	v_call	clone_size	cdr3_nt	cdr3_aa
.	TRBJ2-5	TRBV6-1	many	TGTGCCAGCAGTATGACCTATACCCTCGCGGGACAACAAGAGACCCAGTACTTC	CASSMTYTLAGQQETQYF
.	TRBJ2-3	TRBV15	.	TGTGCCACCAGCGCAGGGGCGACAGATACGCAGTATTTT	CATSAGATDTQYF
.	TRBJ1-2	TRBV28	few	TGTGCCAGCCCCTCAGCCGGGACCGCGACTAGGGGCTACACCTTC	CASPSAGTATRGYTF
.	TRBJ1-5	TRBV7-9	few	TGTGCCAGCAGCCCCAGGGGATCAGGAAATCAGCCCCAGCATTTT	CASSPRGSGNQPQHF
.	TRBJ1-2	TRBV6-5	few	TGTGCCAGCAGTTACTCGGGAGCGGGGTATAGGTACACCTTC	CASSYSGAGYRYTF
TRBD1	TRBJ1-2	TRBV6-2/TRBV6-3	.	TGTGCCAGCAGTTACGCCGGGACAGGGGGCCCCTATGGCTACACCTTC	CASSYAGTGGPYGYTF
TRBD2	TRBJ2-5	TRBV20-1	few	TGCAGTGCTAGTCGCGGGGGAGGGACCCAGTACTTC	CSASRGGGTQYF
.	TRBJ1-1	TRBV20-1	many	TGCAGTGCTAGAGTCAGACAACTGAACACTGAAGCTTTCTTT	CSARVRQLNTEAFF
TRBD1	TRBJ1-5	TRBV2	.	TGTGCCAGCACTAGGGGACAGCTAACTAATCAGCCCCAGCATTTT	CASTRGQLTNQPQHF
.	TRBJ2-2	TRBV19	.	TGTGCCAGCACCAGGACACAGGGAAACACCGGGGAGCTGTTTTTT	CASTRTQGNTGELFF
TRBD2	TRBJ2-2	TRBV11-2	.	TGTGCCAGCAGCCTCTGGGACTGGCGGGAGTACACCGGGGAGCTGTTTTTT	CASSLWDWREYTGELFF
.	TRBJ1-3	TRBV3-1	.	TGTGCCAGCAGCCCCACAAACTTTGGAAACACCATATATTTT	CASSPTNFGNTIYF
TRBD1	TRBJ2-6	TRBV7-3	.	TGTGCCAGCAGCCCGCCTCCCGACAGGGTTCTCTCTGGGGCCAACGTCCTGACTTTC	CASSPPPDRVLSGANVLTF
.	TRBJ2-1	TRBV28	.	TGTGCCAGCAGTTTAGTCGCAGGGCTCGGGAATGAGCAGTTCTTC	CASSLVAGLGNEQFF
.	TRBJ1-1	TRBV20-1	many	TGCAGTGCCCGGCGGGGGGAGGGATACACTGAAGCTTTCTTT	CSARRGEGYTEAFF
.	TRBJ2-4	TRBV6-6	.	TGTGCCAGCAGTTACGCAGGTAGCAACATTCAGTACTTC	CASSYAGSNIQYF
TRBD1	TRBJ2-1	TRBV12-3/TRBV12-4	many	TGTGCCAGCAGTTTGGGACAGGGGGCGATTGAGCAGTTCTTC	CASSLGQGAIEQFF
.	TRBJ1-2	TRBV12-3/TRBV12-4	few	TGTGCCAGCAGTTTAGGGGCGGGTTCAGGCTACACCTTC	CASSLGAGSGYTF
.	TRBJ1-1	TRBV7-9	.	TGTGCCAGCAGCTTGGGGGGCTGGACTGAAGCTTTCTTT	CASSLGGWTEAFF
.	TRBJ2-3	TRBV2	many	TGTGCCAGTTCGCGGGACTTGATGGATACGCAGTATTTT	CASSRDLMDTQYF
.	TRBJ1-3	TRBV3-1	.	TGTGCCAGCAGTCGTACAGGGACCTCTGGAAACACCATATATTTT	CASSRTGTSGNTIYF
TRBD2	TRBJ2-2	TRBV27	.	TGTGCCAGCTCAGTGCTAGCGGGAGTGGTCCCCGAGAACACCGGGGAGCTGTTTTTT	CASSVLAGVVPENTGELFF
.	TRBJ1-6	TRBV6-1	.	TGTGCCAGCATCACGGACACCGCCTCCTCACCCCTCCACTTT	CASITDTASSPLHF
TRBD1	TRBJ2-1	TRBV28	.	TGTGCCAGCAGTTTATGGGCTTGTGGACAGGGGGCCTGTGAGCAGTTCTTC	CASSLWACGQGACEQFF